This record covers a single TCR beta chain. In germline, CDR1 is SGHRS, CDR2 YFSETQ. This CDR3 is 16 amino acids long. Trimming stripped 1 base from V and 5 bases from J, with 18 bases between. The data derive from a study of blood T cell repertoires in COVID-19. TCRdb's table, derived via immunoSEQ multiplex PCR, lists solely in-frame clones and lacks some. Of around 250,000 clones in the sample, approximately 84% are singletons; the top ten hold around 9.2%. The specimen was peripheral blood. This rearrangement joins TRBV5-1 to TRBJ2-5; TRBD1 might be the D (6 bases). This receptor was identified in a human donor in a cohort sampled during active COVID-19. Written as DNA, the CDR3 is TGCGCCAGCAGCTTGAATGAGTTGGGGGCTCTGGAGACCCAGTACTTC. Residues: CASSLNELGALETQYF.